These T cell receptor beta chains were read from a single sample in a study of T-cell reconstitution after alpha-beta-depleted transplantation in children. TCRdb re-called the PCR reads with MiXCR, one entry per CDR3 protein. This table has fewer than 750,000 distinct CDR3 sequences, about 23% appearing once. The sample was PBMCs, mostly from graft donor cells, taken 360 days after TCRalphabeta/CD19-depleted stem cell transplant. The receptors come from a boy under two years old who had a stem cell transplant for acute myeloid leukemia, so the T cells may come from the graft donor. Each CDR3 is given with its conserved first and last residue. The D gene is left open where the match is weak. The size field is filled for only some rows; it gives once, few, many or a size class.

TRBV20-1	.	.	TRBJ1-1	CSVWGKATEAFF	TGCAGTGTCTGGGGCAAGGCTACTGAAGCTTTCTTT
TRBV5-1	TRBD2	many	TRBJ2-3	CASSLELAGPPTDTQYF	TGCGCCAGCAGCTTGGAACTAGCGGGGCCACCCACAGATACGCAGTATTTT
TRBV28	TRBD1	many	TRBJ1-5	CASSRSPDRGANQPQHF	TGTGCCAGCAGTCGCTCTCCGGACAGGGGGGCAAATCAGCCCCAGCATTTT
TRBV11-2	TRBD2	.	TRBJ2-7	CASSLGVLLAGESYEQYF	TGTGCCAGCAGCTTAGGGGTCCTGCTAGCGGGGGAGTCCTACGAGCAGTACTTC
TRBV7-9	.	.	TRBJ1-1	CASSPRWDEAFF	TGTGCCAGCAGCCCCCGGTGGGATGAAGCTTTCTTT
TRBV28	TRBD2	.	TRBJ2-3	CASSPLGGTITDTQYF	TGTGCCAGCAGTCCCCTGGGGGGGACGATCACAGATACGCAGTATTTT
TRBV5-1	.	many	TRBJ1-6	CASSLDSNSPLHF	TGCGCCAGCAGCTTAGACAGTAATTCACCCCTCCACTTT
TRBV13	.	.	TRBJ2-1	CASSLNDGNEQFF	TGTGCCAGCAGCTTAAACGACGGAAATGAGCAGTTCTTC
TRBV29-1	TRBD2	many	TRBJ2-7	CSAQGLAESEQYF	TGCAGCGCCCAGGGACTAGCGGAAAGCGAGCAGTACTTC
TRBV20-1	.	few	TRBJ2-5	CSARGAVGWETQYF	TGCAGTGCTAGAGGGGCAGTCGGGTGGGAGACCCAGTACTTC
TRBV20-1	.	many	TRBJ2-3	CSARVNRVITDTQYF	TGCAGTGCTAGAGTCAACAGGGTAATAACAGATACGCAGTATTTT
TRBV5-5	.	many	TRBJ2-3	CASSRGSSTDTQYF	TGTGCCAGCAGTAGGGGTTCTAGCACAGATACGCAGTATTTT
TRBV6-5	TRBD2	few	TRBJ2-3	CASAQYSGAPLRGSDTQYF	TGTGCCAGCGCTCAGTATAGCGGGGCCCCCCTGAGAGGGTCAGATACGCAGTATTTT
TRBV25-1	.	few	TRBJ2-3	CASSAGRGWTDTQYF	TGTGCCAGCAGTGCGGGCAGGGGTTGGACAGATACGCAGTATTTT
TRBV7-3	TRBD1	.	TRBJ2-1	CASSLRGPGQGAREQFF	TGTGCCAGCAGCTTAAGGGGACCGGGACAGGGGGCGCGTGAGCAGTTCTTC
TRBV20-1	.	.	TRBJ2-1	CSALGRLGSNEQFF	TGCAGTGCCCTAGGCCGACTAGGATCGAATGAGCAGTTCTTC
TRBV12-3/TRBV12-4	.	.	TRBJ1-2	CASSLGLGVGGYTF	TGTGCCAGCAGTTTAGGGTTGGGGGTCGGTGGCTACACCTTC
TRBV12-3/TRBV12-4	TRBD1	many	TRBJ2-5	CASSSTGTGGLYQETQYF	TGTGCCAGCAGTTCCACCGGGACAGGGGGTCTGTACCAAGAGACCCAGTACTTC
TRBV20-1	TRBD1	many	TRBJ2-1	CSARGPDRGLSEQFF	TGCAGTGCTAGGGGACCGGACAGGGGGCTCAGCGAGCAGTTCTTC
TRBV5-5	.	many	TRBJ1-6	CASTPLKGAGGESPLHF	TGTGCCAGCACCCCTTTGAAAGGGGCCGGCGGTGAGTCACCCCTCCACTTT
TRBV5-5	.	.	TRBJ1-2	CASSPSLGAGYGYTF	TGTGCCAGCAGCCCTAGCCTCGGGGCAGGCTATGGCTACACCTTC
TRBV10-3	TRBD2	.	TRBJ2-3	CAISGLAGAPDTQYF	TGTGCCATCAGTGGACTAGCGGGGGCTCCAGATACGCAGTATTTT
TRBV29-1	TRBD1	many	TRBJ2-7	CSVGTGSYEQYF	TGCAGCGTTGGGACAGGAAGCTACGAGCAGTACTTC
TRBV24-1	.	many	TRBJ2-5	CATSDPSKRTETQYF	TGTGCCACCAGTGACCCATCGAAGCGGACTGAGACCCAGTACTTC
TRBV20-1	.	.	TRBJ2-1	CSAYTDSNNEQFF	TGCAGTGCCTATACCGATTCCAACAATGAGCAGTTCTTC
TRBV9	.	few	TRBJ2-2	CASSASEGSGELFF	TGTGCCAGCAGCGCCTCGGAAGGGAGCGGGGAGCTGTTTTTT
TRBV6-2/TRBV6-3	.	.	TRBJ2-7	CASSSELWTEQYF	TGTGCCAGCAGTTCGGAACTCTGGACCGAGCAGTACTTC
TRBV4-3	.	many	TRBJ2-5	CASSQEITGLGTETQYF	TGCGCCAGCAGCCAGGAGATCACAGGGCTGGGGACAGAGACCCAGTACTTC
TRBV15	.	few	TRBJ2-6	CATSRDTGYGANVLTF	TGTGCCACCAGCAGAGATACGGGTTACGGGGCCAACGTCCTGACTTTC
TRBV12-3/TRBV12-4	TRBD2	few	TRBJ2-7	CASSSSSGTYEQYF	TGTGCCAGCAGTTCCTCTAGCGGGACCTACGAGCAGTACTTC
TRBV25-1	.	.	TRBJ2-1	CASSEYFPSAGFSYNEQFF	TGTGCCAGCAGTGAATATTTCCCTAGCGCGGGGTTTTCCTACAATGAGCAGTTCTTC
TRBV12-3/TRBV12-4	.	.	TRBJ2-3	CASYTSWGPQGDTQYF	TGTGCCAGCTATACCTCCTGGGGGCCCCAAGGAGATACGCAGTATTTT
TRBV7-7	.	.	TRBJ2-1	CASSLGVLNEQFF	TGTGCCAGCAGCTTAGGGGTACTCAATGAGCAGTTCTTC
TRBV2	.	many	TRBJ2-1	CATKGSEVHNEQFF	TGTGCCACGAAAGGGAGCGAGGTCCACAATGAGCAGTTCTTC
TRBV30	.	many	TRBJ2-7	CAWTSWGSSYEQYF	TGTGCCTGGACGTCGTGGGGGAGCTCCTACGAGCAGTACTTC
TRBV4-3	.	.	TRBJ2-7	CASSHGTSDYEQYF	TGCGCCAGCAGCCACGGGACATCCGACTACGAGCAGTACTTC
TRBV12-3/TRBV12-4	TRBD1	.	TRBJ1-2	CASSLAMGQGAFYGYTF	TGTGCCAGCAGTTTAGCGATGGGACAGGGAGCTTTTTATGGCTACACCTTC
TRBV6-5	TRBD2	few	TRBJ2-3	CASSYIPAGGPRDTQYF	TGTGCCAGCAGTTACATCCCAGCGGGGGGGCCAAGAGATACGCAGTATTTT
TRBV27	.	few	TRBJ2-5	CAIKDQETQYF	TGTGCCATCAAGGACCAAGAGACCCAGTACTTC
TRBV28	TRBD2	few	TRBJ2-5	CASRPSTSGGQETQYF	TGTGCCAGCAGGCCATCGACTAGCGGGGGACAAGAGACCCAGTACTTC
TRBV9	TRBD1	many	TRBJ1-3	CASSVGGGLDISGNTIYF	TGTGCCAGCAGCGTAGGAGGGGGCCTCGACATCTCTGGAAACACCATATATTTT
TRBV6-1	.	.	TRBJ1-2	CASIPGQYYGYTF	TGTGCCAGCATCCCGGGCCAGTATTATGGCTACACCTTC
TRBV12-3/TRBV12-4	TRBD1	many	TRBJ1-5	CAVSQGAHQPQHF	TGTGCAGTCTCCCAGGGGGCCCATCAGCCCCAGCATTTT
TRBV15	.	.	TRBJ2-7	CATSREPGRDEQYF	TGTGCCACCAGCAGAGAACCCGGGCGGGACGAGCAGTACTTC
TRBV7-2	TRBD2	many	TRBJ2-3	CASSFPLTSGGTDTQYF	TGTGCCAGCAGCTTTCCCCTTACTAGCGGGGGCACAGATACGCAGTATTTT
TRBV7-9	.	.	TRBJ2-2	CASSHWTVNTGELFF	TGTGCCAGCAGCCACTGGACCGTGAACACCGGGGAGCTGTTTTTT
TRBV6-2/TRBV6-3	TRBD1	.	TRBJ1-1	CASRFRRGPTEAFF	TGTGCCAGCAGATTCCGCAGGGGGCCCACTGAAGCTTTCTTT
TRBV15	.	.	TRBJ2-5	CATSRDRSGKETQYF	TGTGCCACCAGCAGAGATCGGTCAGGGAAAGAGACCCAGTACTTC
TRBV3-1	.	few	TRBJ1-1	CASSPHREVTEAFF	TGTGCCAGCAGCCCCCACAGGGAGGTCACTGAAGCTTTCTTT
TRBV25-1	.	few	TRBJ2-1	CASVGPYNEQFF	TGTGCTTCGGTAGGGCCCTACAATGAGCAGTTCTTC
TRBV6-5	.	.	TRBJ1-5	CASSSDRYSNQPQHF	TGTGCCAGCAGTTCCGACAGGTATAGCAATCAGCCCCAGCATTTT
TRBV7-9	.	.	TRBJ2-3	CASSSNGSGGSADTQYF	TGTGCCAGCAGCTCCAACGGGTCCGGGGGCTCGGCAGATACGCAGTATTTT
TRBV7-9	.	.	TRBJ2-1	CASSPRLVPYNEQFF	TGTGCCAGCAGCCCCCGACTAGTGCCGTACAATGAGCAGTTCTTC